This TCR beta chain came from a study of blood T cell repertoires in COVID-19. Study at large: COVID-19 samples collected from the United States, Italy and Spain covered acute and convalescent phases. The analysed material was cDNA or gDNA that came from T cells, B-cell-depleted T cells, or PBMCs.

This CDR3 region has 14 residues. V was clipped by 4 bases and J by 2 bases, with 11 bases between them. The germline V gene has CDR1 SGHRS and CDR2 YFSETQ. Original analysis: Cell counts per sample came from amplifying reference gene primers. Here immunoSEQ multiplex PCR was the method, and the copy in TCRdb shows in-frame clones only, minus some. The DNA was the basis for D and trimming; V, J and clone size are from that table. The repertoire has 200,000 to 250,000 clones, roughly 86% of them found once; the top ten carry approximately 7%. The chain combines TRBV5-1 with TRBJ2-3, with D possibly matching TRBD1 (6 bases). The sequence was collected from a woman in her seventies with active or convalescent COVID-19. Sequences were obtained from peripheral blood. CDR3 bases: TGCGCCAGCAGCATCGGGACATTCACAGATACGCAGTATTTT. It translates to CASSIGTFTDTQYF.